These 12 T cell receptor beta chains were sequenced from one sample in a study of blood T cell repertoires in COVID-19. The method was immunoSEQ multiplex PCR; TCRdb's version includes in-frame clones alone and lacks a portion of them. Among fewer than 500,000 clones listed, around 84% were seen once. Input material: peripheral blood. The receptor source for this set is a human donor with acute or convalescent COVID-19. The donor label of this sample is uncertain.

The V call is TRBV7-9, the J call TRBJ1-3; D not resolved. The CDR3 contains 15 residues. Trimming left V 4 bases short and J 2 bases short, with 12 bases between. The germline gives CDR1 SEHNR, CDR2 FQNEAQ (reference sequence). CDR3 bases: TGTGCCAGCAGCTCTACAGTCGCTGCTGGAAACACCATATATTTT. Translation: CASSSTVAAGNTIYF.

The chain combines TRBV6-1 with TRBJ1-5, with D possibly being TRBD1 (6 bases). Per the germline V gene, CDR1 is MNHNS and CDR2 is SASEGT. V shed 2 bases and J shed 1 base, with 18 bases lying between them. The CDR3 contains 18 residues. The CDR3 here is CASSETRGRRTSNQPQHF. CDR3 coding DNA: TGTGCCAGCAGTGAAACGAGGGGGAGACGGACCAGCAATCAGCCCCAGCATTTT.

CDR3 residues: CSAPQGGAQHF. The CDR3 nucleotides read TGCAGTGCTCCACAGGGGGGAGCCCAGCATTTT. The chain carries TRBV20-1 and TRBJ1-5; 8 bases align to TRBD1. Unmatched junction bases numbered 5, after V lost 5 bases and J lost 11 bases. Germline V gives CDR1 DFQATT, CDR2 SNEGSKA (reference sequence). The CDR3 sequence is 11 residues long.

This rearrangement joins TRBV7-2 to TRBJ1-2, with TRBD1 matching 7 bases. The V gene's germline CDR1 is SGHTA and CDR2 FQGNSA. V lost 1 base and J lost 7; bases outside the gene matches: 6. The CDR3 length is 14 residues. CDR3 nucleotides: TGTGCCAGCAGCTTAGTAGCCACAGGGGTTGGCTACACCTTC. Residues: CASSLVATGVGYTF.

The chain employs TRBV18 and TRBJ2-2, with unresolved D. Germline values: CDR1 KGHSH, CDR2 LQKENI. The CDR3 contains 14 residues. The V gene lost 0 bases and the J gene lost 3 bases, with 5 bases spanning the gap. Written as DNA, the CDR3 is TGTGCCAGCTCACCACCTTGGCACACCGGGGAGCTGTTTTTT. The encoded protein is CASSPPWHTGELFF.

The chain joins TRBV14 to TRBJ2-2, with D possibly TRBD2 on 7 matching bases. The CDR3 totals 17 residues. Trimming cost V 0 bases and J 7 bases, with 18 bases left between them. Germline values: CDR1 SGHDN, CDR2 FVKESK. CDR3 loop: CASSQEGIRGGHGELFF. The CDR3, as DNA: TGTGCCAGCAGCCAAGAGGGCATTCGCGGGGGCCACGGGGAGCTGTTTTTT.

The chain couples TRBV30 to TRBJ2-3; D is perhaps TRBD2 (6 bases). Per the germline V gene, CDR1 is GTSNPN and CDR2 is SVGIG (reference sequence). The CDR3 has 13 residues. Trimming left V 1 base short and J 6 bases short, with 11 bases between. The CDR3 spells CAWSAMGLDTQYF. In DNA form, the CDR3 reads TGTGCCTGGAGTGCAATGGGACTGGATACGCAGTATTTT.

The chain has TRBV2 and TRBJ2-4, with a weak D call TRBD1 (6 bases). CDR3 size: 14 residues. In germline, CDR1 is SNHLY, CDR2 FYNNEI. Trimming took off 6 bases at V and 0 bases at J, with 9 bases between the two ends. CDR3 sequence: CASRQGQAKNIQYF. CDR3 coding DNA: TGTGCCAGCAGACAGGGTCAAGCCAAAAACATTCAGTACTTC. Complete variable domain (other parts from reference TRBV2 and TRBJ2-4): EPEVTQTPSHQVTQMGQEVILRCVPISNHLYFYWYRQILGQKVEFLVSFYNNEISEKSEIFDDQFSVERPDGSNFTLKIRSTKLEDSAMYFCASRQGQAKNIQYFGAGTRLSVL.

The chain employs TRBV7-6 and TRBJ1-1; D call uncertain. Germline values: CDR1 SGHVS, CDR2 FNYEAQ. CDR3 size: 12 residues. V was shortened by 5 bases and J by 3 bases, with 7 bases between the two germline ends. This chain's CDR3 is CASSNYDTEAFF. For the CDR3, the DNA is TGTGCCAGCAGCAACTACGACACTGAAGCTTTCTTT.

The J gene is TRBJ2-3, the V gene TRBV3-1 (or the pseudogene TRBV3-2); no clear D. V was cut by 0 bases and J by 0 bases, with 10 bases left in between. Looked up from germline, CDR1 is LGHDT and CDR2 is YNNKEL (reference sequence). The CDR3 runs 16 residues. DNA of the CDR3: TGTGCCAGCAGCCAAGATCCCAGCGCGAGCACAGATACGCAGTATTTT. Translated: CASSQDPSASTDTQYF.

This clone was seen only a few times. The chain employs TRBV7-8 and TRBJ2-2; D is ambiguous. V was trimmed by 7 bases and J by 3 bases, leaving 15 bases between them. The CDR3 extends over 15 amino acids. The germline CDR1 and CDR2 sequences are SGHVS and FQNEAQ. In nucleotides, the CDR3 is TGTGCCAGCATCCCACCGATGAGGCACACCGGGGAGCTGTTTTTT. Protein product: CASIPPMRHTGELFF. The entire variable domain, with the rest obtained from reference TRBV7-8 and TRBJ2-2, is as follows: GAGVSQSPRYKVAKRGQDVALRCDPISGHVSLFWYQQALGQGPEFLTYFQNEAQLDKSGLPSDRFFAERPEGSVSTLKIQRTQQEDSAVYLCASIPPMRHTGELFFGEGSRLTVL.

The chain recombines TRBV10-2 with TRBJ2-7; unclear D gene. This CDR3 is 14 amino acids long. Germline V gene data show CDR1 as WSHSY and CDR2 as SAAADI. V lost 6 bases, J lost 1 base, and 13 bases lay in between. The CDR3 spells CASSPQRDSYEQYF. CDR3 DNA sequence: TGCGCCAGCAGCCCTCAAAGAGATTCCTACGAGCAGTACTTC.